This T cell receptor (beta chain) emerged from a study of patients and donors after allogeneic stem cell transplantation. TCRdb re-called the RT-PCR reads through MiXCR, storing one row per CDR3 protein. The sample shows around 90,000 distinct CDR3 sequences, approximately 49% of them seen only once. The sequenced sample was blood, either unsorted or a sorted T cell fraction (not recorded which). The receptor was isolated from a human donor who was either an allogeneic HSCT recipient or a stem cell or donor lymphocyte infusion donor (not recorded which). It is not recorded whose cells these are; they may come from a transplant donor.

The chain's CDR3 is CASSLKAGEGQPQHF. The DNA of the CDR3 is TGTGCCAGCAGCTTGAAGGCGGGGGAAGGCCAGCCCCAGCATTTT. J is TRBJ1-5 and V is TRBV7-2, with D possibly TRBD1 on 5 matching bases. Trimming left V 3 bases short and J 7 bases short, with 16 bases between. Germline CDR1 SGHTA, CDR2 FQGNSA. The CDR3 is 15 residues long.